The 9 T cell receptor beta chains below come from one sample, sequenced in a study of cytomegalovirus exposure and HLA in healthy donors. This PCR relied on a set of 60 Vbeta primers and 13 Jbeta primers. Clones were sequenced by immunoSEQ multiplex PCR, and TCRdb holds only the in-frame ones, with some missing. The table for this sample gives tens of thousands of clones. Material for sequencing was PBMCs. The source is a woman aged 60-75 years in good health and CMV-seropositive.

This chain uses TRBV28 with TRBJ1-1; D is possibly TRBD1 (6 bases). V was cut by 6 bases and J by 7 bases, with 15 bases left in between. Per the germline V gene, CDR1 is MDHEN and CDR2 is SYDVKM. The CDR3 covers 13 residues. DNA for the CDR3: TGTGCCAGCAGACGCACAGGGTTACTTGAAGCTTTCTTT. This encodes CASRRTGLLEAFF. The complete variable domain, with remaining parts taken from reference TRBV28 and TRBJ1-1, reads DVKVTQSSRYLVKRTGEKVFLECVQDMDHENMFWYRQDPGLGLRLIYFSYDVKMKEKGDIPEGYSVSREKKERFSLILESASTNQTSMYLCASRRTGLLEAFFGQGTRLTVV.

About this clone: Other nucleotide sequences in the sample specify the same CDR3. The CDR3 nucleotides are TGTGCCAGCAGTTACCTAACAGGCATCTATGGCTACACCTTC. It is translated as CASSYLTGIYGYTF. J is TRBJ1-2 and V is TRBV6-5; D may be TRBD1 (5 bases). The germline gives CDR1 MNHEY, CDR2 SVGAGI. This CDR3 is 14 amino acids long. V was clipped by 2 bases and J by 4 bases, with 11 bases between them.

The V gene is TRBV5-1, the J gene TRBJ1-4; a possible D gene is TRBD1 (5 bases). Trimming removed 2 bases at V and 5 bases at J, with 7 bases between. Germline V gene data show CDR1 as SGHRS and CDR2 as YFSETQ. The CDR3 is made up of 13 amino acids. The CDR3, as DNA: TGCGCCAGCAGCTTTGGGGCAAATGAAAAACTGTTTTTT. Protein sequence: CASSFGANEKLFF.

The rearrangement uses TRBV19 and TRBJ2-7; 9 positions match TRBD1. The germline gives CDR1 LNHDA, CDR2 SQIVND (reference sequence). CDR3 length: 14 amino acids. V gave up 5 bases and J gave up 5 bases; unmatched junction bases: 7. CDR3 loop: CASSRTGDYNEQYF. In DNA, the CDR3 is TGTGCCAGTAGTCGGACAGGGGATTACAACGAGCAGTACTTC.

The rearrangement uses TRBV5-1 and TRBJ2-7; 8 bases are shared with TRBD1. The germline CDR1 and CDR2 sequences are SGHRS and YFSETQ. V shed 4 bases and J 7 bases; nucleotides not matched to a gene: 13. This CDR3 has 15 residues. The CDR3 region is CASSGVPGQVGEQYF. For the CDR3, the DNA is TGCGCCAGCAGCGGGGTGCCGGGACAGGTCGGAGAGCAGTACTTC.

V gene TRBV4-1 combines with J gene TRBJ1-5; D is perhaps TRBD1 (5 bases). The V end was cut by 1 base, the J end by 4 bases, with 11 bases between. The CDR3 is made up of 15 amino acids. Germline V gives CDR1 MGHRA, CDR2 YSYEKL. CDR3 coding DNA: TGCGCCAGCAGCCAAGTTTCAGGGAATAATCAGCCCCAGCATTTT. It codes for CASSQVSGNNQPQHF.

J is TRBJ1-4 and V is TRBV4-1; the D is unclear. The CDR3 runs 16 residues. Germline V gene data show CDR1 as MGHRA and CDR2 as YSYEKL. V was trimmed by 3 bases and J by 8 bases, leaving 19 bases between them. The chain's CDR3 is CASSQLREGLGEKLFF. The CDR3 DNA reads as TGCGCCAGCAGCCAGCTGAGGGAGGGTTTAGGCGAAAAACTGTTTTTT.

This rearrangement joins TRBV13 to TRBJ2-3, with TRBD2 matching 10 bases. CDR3 length equals 16 residues. V shed 6 bases and J 2 bases; nucleotides not matched to a gene: 8. The germline V gene encodes CDR1 PRHDT and CDR2 FYEKMQ (reference sequence). The CDR3 coding sequence is TGTGCCAGCAGTACCGGGACTAGCGTCTACACAGATACGCAGTATTTT. Translating gives CASSTGTSVYTDTQYF.

The V call is TRBV11-2, the J call TRBJ2-5; D ambiguous. V lost 5 bases and J lost 0, with 10 bases in between. This CDR3 has 14 residues. CDR1 is SGHAT and CDR2 is FQNNGV in the germline V gene. DNA for the CDR3: TGTGCCAGCAGCCCTTCGGGTAACCAAGAGACCCAGTACTTC. Protein sequence: CASSPSGNQETQYF.